Listed below are T cell receptor beta chains from one sample, sequenced in a study of blood T cell repertoires in COVID-19. Sequencing was performed with immunoSEQ multiplex PCR; in TCRdb, only in-frame clones are kept and a portion is missing. The sample has 70,000 to 100,000 clones, 82% seen once; the top ten hold more than 5.5%. The specimen was peripheral blood. The receptors were gathered from a man aged 50-59 years with active or convalescent COVID-19. The conserved cysteine and the conserved F or W are not part of the CDR3 here.

v_call cdr3_aa
TRBV28 ASSLSGLAGISDTQY
TRBV5-1 ASSAAGGERSYEQY
TRBV3-1/TRBV3-2 ASSHGQTSSGNTIY
TRBV6-1 ASSDRGRGLGANVLT
TRBV6-4 ASSQSSIGGELF
TRBV19 ASSILNGGGYEQY
TRBV5-1 ASSPRDRNYNEQF
TRBV6-5 ASRLGLAPSHTQY
TRBV6-5 ASSYSGAATGELF
TRBV7-9 ASSFRDIRSPLH